A selection of T cell receptor beta chains follows, all from one sample in a study of blood T cell repertoires in COVID-19. TCRdb keeps only in-frame clones here, not all; method: immunoSEQ multiplex PCR. The sample yields about 240,000 clones, roughly 90% seen once. The sequencing sample was made of PBMCs or T cells enriched from blood (not recorded which). These receptors were obtained from a woman aged 25 to 39 who had recovered from COVID-19. CDR3s include the opening cysteine and the closing phenylalanine or tryptophan. Each record gives: D gene, clone size, V gene, J gene, CDR3 DNA, CDR3 protein. A D gene is named only where the DNA matches it firmly. Not all rows give a size; the values are once, few, many and, for expanded clones, a class.

D: TRBD1
size: .
V: TRBV9
J: TRBJ2-2
DNA: TGTGCCAGCAGCTCAAACACAGGGGGCGATACCGGGGAGCTGTTTTTT
CDR3: CASSSNTGGDTGELFF

D: .
size: .
V: TRBV7-9
J: TRBJ2-1
DNA: TGTGCCAGCAGCCCTTTTCTTCTTTCCGAGGGTGAGCAGTTCTTC
CDR3: CASSPFLLSEGEQFF

D: .
size: .
V: TRBV9
J: TRBJ1-1
DNA: TGTGCCAGCAGCGTGGAGCCGTCGAACACTGAAGCTTTCTTT
CDR3: CASSVEPSNTEAFF

D: TRBD2
size: .
V: TRBV6-5
J: TRBJ2-5
DNA: TGTGCCAGCAGTTACAGGACGGGAGGGCCGGGGGAGACCCAGTACTTC
CDR3: CASSYRTGGPGETQYF

D: TRBD2
size: .
V: TRBV7-9
J: TRBJ2-1
DNA: TGTGCCAGCAGCCGCGGACTAGCGGGAGTTAATGAGCAGTTCTTC
CDR3: CASSRGLAGVNEQFF

D: .
size: .
V: TRBV5-1
J: TRBJ2-2
DNA: TGCGCCAGCAGCTTTATCCCAGGGTTTGCCGGGGAGCTGTTTTTT
CDR3: CASSFIPGFAGELFF

D: .
size: .
V: TRBV6-2/TRBV6-3
J: TRBJ1-1
DNA: TGTGCCAGCAGTTACGATTTGTTATACGGGACTGAAGCTTTCTTT
CDR3: CASSYDLLYGTEAFF

D: .
size: .
V: TRBV19
J: TRBJ1-3
DNA: TGTGCCAGTCGTTTAAACCACAGGGAATCTGGAAACACCATATATTTT
CDR3: CASRLNHRESGNTIYF

D: .
size: .
V: TRBV28
J: TRBJ2-7
DNA: TGTGCCAGCAGTACCACCGGGACATCCACCTACGAGCAGTACTTC
CDR3: CASSTTGTSTYEQYF

D: .
size: .
V: TRBV12-3/TRBV12-4
J: TRBJ2-1
DNA: TGTGCCAGCAGTCCCGACTATGAGCAGTTCTTC
CDR3: CASSPDYEQFF

D: .
size: .
V: TRBV4-1
J: TRBJ1-1
DNA: TGCGCCAGCAGCCCATACACCGTTTCCAACACTGAAGCTTTCTTT
CDR3: CASSPYTVSNTEAFF

D: .
size: few
V: TRBV19
J: TRBJ1-1
DNA: TGTGCCAGTAGTACCCCCGGAGGCAGGAACACTGAAGCTTTCTTT
CDR3: CASSTPGGRNTEAFF

D: .
size: .
V: TRBV7-2
J: TRBJ1-4
DNA: TGTGCCATCACCGCGGGGACTTACGAAAAACTGTTTTTT
CDR3: CAITAGTYEKLFF

D: .
size: .
V: TRBV30
J: TRBJ1-3
DNA: TGTGCCTGGAGTCTAAGGGGCCTGAGAGGAAACACCATATATTTT
CDR3: CAWSLRGLRGNTIYF

D: .
size: .
V: TRBV30
J: TRBJ1-1
DNA: TGTGCCTGGATTCGAAAAGGGGGGGCTGAAGCTTTCTTT
CDR3: CAWIRKGGAEAFF

D: .
size: .
V: TRBV6-2/TRBV6-3
J: TRBJ1-2
DNA: TGTGCCAGCAGTGGACAGCCTACTAACTATGGCTACACCTTC
CDR3: CASSGQPTNYGYTF

D: .
size: .
V: TRBV20-1
J: TRBJ2-1
DNA: TGCAGTGCTAGTCCACTTACGGGAGCTAATTTCCAGTTCTTC
CDR3: CSASPLTGANFQFF

D: .
size: .
V: TRBV28
J: TRBJ1-2
DNA: TGTGCCAGCAGTTTAGCGGGAGGCTACACCTTC
CDR3: CASSLAGGYTF

D: TRBD1
size: .
V: TRBV4-2
J: TRBJ1-1
DNA: TGTGCCAGCAGCCAAGGACAGGGAGGCACTGAAGCTTTCTTT
CDR3: CASSQGQGGTEAFF

D: TRBD2
size: once
V: TRBV7-2
J: TRBJ2-3
DNA: TGTGCCAGTACTAGCGCTAGCACAGATACGCAGTATTTT
CDR3: CASTSASTDTQYF

D: .
size: .
V: TRBV28
J: TRBJ2-2
DNA: TGTGCCAGCAGACACCCTCCGGGACATAAACGTAGCGGGGAGCTGTTTTTT
CDR3: CASRHPPGHKRSGELFF

D: TRBD2
size: .
V: TRBV7-3
J: TRBJ2-1
DNA: TGTGCCAGCAGCCCAAGCGGGGGGGACAATGAGCAGTTCTTC
CDR3: CASSPSGGDNEQFF

D: TRBD1
size: .
V: TRBV5-1
J: TRBJ2-2
DNA: TGCGCCAGCCAGACAGGGGTCACCGGGGAGCTGTTTTTT
CDR3: CASQTGVTGELFF

D: TRBD2
size: .
V: TRBV24-1
J: TRBJ2-1
DNA: TGTGCCACCAGCTCTAGCGGGAACTACAATGAGCAGTTCTTC
CDR3: CATSSSGNYNEQFF

D: TRBD2
size: .
V: TRBV7-7
J: TRBJ2-5
DNA: TGTGCTAGCAGCTTGACTAGCGGGTGGCAAGAGACCCAGTACTTC
CDR3: CASSLTSGWQETQYF

D: .
size: .
V: TRBV5-1
J: TRBJ1-1
DNA: TGCGCCAGCAGCTTGGACAGGGAGAACACTGAAGCTTTCTTT
CDR3: CASSLDRENTEAFF

D: TRBD2
size: .
V: TRBV7-2
J: TRBJ2-1
DNA: TGTGCCAGCAGCCGCGGGGGGGATGAGCAGTTCTTC
CDR3: CASSRGGDEQFF

D: .
size: .
V: TRBV4-3
J: TRBJ2-2
DNA: TGCGCCAGCAGCCACTACACCGGGGAGCTGTTTTTT
CDR3: CASSHYTGELFF

D: TRBD1
size: .
V: TRBV30
J: TRBJ1-1
DNA: TGTGCCTGGAGTAGGGGACAGGGGGCCGGGTACACTGAAGCTTTCTTT
CDR3: CAWSRGQGAGYTEAFF

D: .
size: .
V: TRBV19
J: TRBJ1-5
DNA: TGTGCCAGTAGTATCTTGGGCCCAAATCAGCCCCAGCATTTT
CDR3: CASSILGPNQPQHF

D: .
size: many
V: TRBV21-1
J: TRBJ2-3
DNA: TGTGCCATTCCCCCAGAGGTTTTT
CDR3: CAIPPEVF

D: TRBD1
size: .
V: TRBV5-1
J: TRBJ2-3
DNA: TGCGCCAGCAGCGGCGGGACAGGGGGCGCAGATACGCAGTATTTT
CDR3: CASSGGTGGADTQYF

D: .
size: .
V: TRBV28
J: TRBJ1-1
DNA: TGTGCCAGCAGCCTAGGGGGGGGGAACACTGAAGCTTTCTTT
CDR3: CASSLGGGNTEAFF